Listed below are T cell receptor beta chains from one sample, sequenced in a study of blood T cells in healthy people across ages. TCRdb re-analysed the 5' RACE reads in MiXCR, keeping a single row per CDR3 protein. The sample contains over a million distinct CDR3 sequences, around 27% of which appear only once. This same sample was also taken into another study, of T cells of mothers and their children.

Specimen: blood. The receptors shown here come from a girl aged 2 to 9 in good health. The CDR3 runs from the conserved cysteine through the conserved F or W. D genes are given only for firm matches. Clone size is not always given. Where it is, it says once, few, many or a class for expanded clones.

abundance: -
d_gene: TRBD2
j_gene: TRBJ2-1
v_gene: TRBV6-1
CDR3nt: TGTGCCAGCAGTGATAGGACTAGCGCTCCCCCTAAAAGCTCCTACAATGAGCAGTTCTTC
CDR3aa: CASSDRTSAPPKSSYNEQFF

abundance: -
d_gene: TRBD2
j_gene: TRBJ2-7
v_gene: TRBV6-5
CDR3nt: TGTGCCAGCAGTTACTCGAGCGGGGTAGATCTCGAGCAGTACTTC
CDR3aa: CASSYSSGVDLEQYF

abundance: -
d_gene: TRBD1
j_gene: TRBJ2-5
v_gene: TRBV7-9
CDR3nt: TGTGCCAGCAGCTCGCGGGACAGGTTTGAAGAGACCCAGTACTTC
CDR3aa: CASSSRDRFEETQYF

abundance: -
d_gene: TRBD2
j_gene: TRBJ2-5
v_gene: TRBV9
CDR3nt: TGTGCCAGCAGCTCCGGGGGGGCATCCCAAGAGACCCAGTACTTC
CDR3aa: CASSSGGASQETQYF

abundance: -
d_gene: -
j_gene: TRBJ2-1
v_gene: TRBV4-1
CDR3nt: TGCGCCAGCAGTCTGCTAACTACTAGCACCAATGAGCAGTTCTTC
CDR3aa: CASSLLTTSTNEQFF

abundance: few
d_gene: -
j_gene: TRBJ2-7
v_gene: TRBV28
CDR3nt: TGTGCCAGCAGGGGGGATACAGGGATTCCCTACGAGCAGTACTTC
CDR3aa: CASRGDTGIPYEQYF

abundance: -
d_gene: -
j_gene: TRBJ2-5
v_gene: TRBV7-6
CDR3nt: TGTGCCAGCAGCGCTCCGGAGGGCCGAGAGACCCAGTACTTC
CDR3aa: CASSAPEGRETQYF

abundance: -
d_gene: TRBD1
j_gene: TRBJ2-7
v_gene: TRBV12-3/TRBV12-4
CDR3nt: TGTGCCAGCAGGGCCGGGACAGGGTCCTACGAGCAGTACTTC
CDR3aa: CASRAGTGSYEQYF

abundance: few
d_gene: TRBD2
j_gene: TRBJ2-5
v_gene: TRBV20-1
CDR3nt: TGCAGTGCTATTAGCGGGAGAGAGACCCAGTACTTC
CDR3aa: CSAISGRETQYF

abundance: -
d_gene: -
j_gene: TRBJ2-5
v_gene: TRBV28
CDR3nt: TGTGCCAGCAGGGAGCCAGCTGGCGGAGGGGCAGAGACCCAGTACTTC
CDR3aa: CASREPAGGGAETQYF

abundance: -
d_gene: -
j_gene: TRBJ2-4
v_gene: TRBV11-2
CDR3nt: TGTGCCAGCAGCTTAGCTGGGGGAAGTCGGGACAAAAACATTCAGTACTTC
CDR3aa: CASSLAGGSRDKNIQYF

abundance: few
d_gene: -
j_gene: TRBJ2-3
v_gene: TRBV29-1
CDR3nt: TGCAGCGCCCCCGATCCCGAACACACAGATACGCAGTATTTT
CDR3aa: CSAPDPEHTDTQYF

abundance: few
d_gene: -
j_gene: TRBJ2-5
v_gene: TRBV28
CDR3nt: TGTGCCACCTGCCTTGAAACACGAGAGACCCAGTACTTC
CDR3aa: CATCLETRETQYF

abundance: -
d_gene: -
j_gene: TRBJ1-5
v_gene: TRBV4-1
CDR3nt: TGCGCCAGCAGCCAATTAAGAGAACAGCCCCAGCATTTT
CDR3aa: CASSQLREQPQHF

abundance: -
d_gene: -
j_gene: TRBJ2-5
v_gene: TRBV24-1
CDR3nt: TGTGCCACCAGTGATTTGTCCAGTCAAGAGACCCAGTACTTC
CDR3aa: CATSDLSSQETQYF

abundance: once
d_gene: -
j_gene: TRBJ2-1
v_gene: TRBV20-1
CDR3nt: TGCAGTGCTAGGGAAATGGGCGGGATGTACAATGAGCAGTTCTTC
CDR3aa: CSAREMGGMYNEQFF

abundance: -
d_gene: -
j_gene: TRBJ2-7
v_gene: TRBV4-3
CDR3nt: TGCGCCAGCAGCCAAGATAGAGAGGACGGACACGAGCAGTACTTC
CDR3aa: CASSQDREDGHEQYF

abundance: -
d_gene: TRBD1
j_gene: TRBJ2-7
v_gene: TRBV29-1
CDR3nt: TGCAGCGTTGCGGACAGGGGAAGTCTCTACGAGCAGTACTTC
CDR3aa: CSVADRGSLYEQYF

abundance: -
d_gene: -
j_gene: TRBJ2-1
v_gene: TRBV21-1
CDR3nt: TGTGCCAGCAGCCCGATACCCGACTCCTACAATGAGCAGTTCTTC
CDR3aa: CASSPIPDSYNEQFF

abundance: -
d_gene: -
j_gene: TRBJ1-4
v_gene: TRBV20-1
CDR3nt: TGCAGTGCTAGCACGACCTTTTCAGGGTTTAATGAAAAACTGTTTTTT
CDR3aa: CSASTTFSGFNEKLFF

abundance: -
d_gene: -
j_gene: TRBJ2-5
v_gene: TRBV11-2
CDR3nt: TGTGCCAGCAGCTTGGACAGTCCTCAAGAGGCCCAGTACTTC
CDR3aa: CASSLDSPQEAQYF

abundance: -
d_gene: -
j_gene: TRBJ2-3
v_gene: TRBV6-5
CDR3nt: TGTGCCAGCAGTAAAGCAGATACGCAGTATTTT
CDR3aa: CASSKADTQYF

abundance: -
d_gene: TRBD1
j_gene: TRBJ1-6
v_gene: TRBV27
CDR3nt: TGTGCCAGCAGTTTATTCTTCCCCCGGGACAGTCGAAATTCACCCCTCCACTTT
CDR3aa: CASSLFFPRDSRNSPLHF

abundance: -
d_gene: -
j_gene: TRBJ2-4
v_gene: TRBV10-3
CDR3nt: TGTGCCATCGGGGGGGACATAGCCAAAAACATTCAGTACTTC
CDR3aa: CAIGGDIAKNIQYF

abundance: -
d_gene: -
j_gene: TRBJ1-3
v_gene: TRBV7-9
CDR3nt: TGTGCCAGCAGCCCCCGGAGTAGGGGTTCTGGAAACACCATATATTTT
CDR3aa: CASSPRSRGSGNTIYF

abundance: -
d_gene: -
j_gene: TRBJ2-7
v_gene: TRBV6-6
CDR3nt: TGTGCCAGCAGTTACTCGACGGCCTCGGGGCAGTACTTC
CDR3aa: CASSYSTASGQYF

abundance: few
d_gene: -
j_gene: TRBJ2-3
v_gene: TRBV7-2
CDR3nt: TGTGCCAGCAGCCCGGTCGTTCGAGATACGCAGTATTTT
CDR3aa: CASSPVVRDTQYF

abundance: few
d_gene: TRBD2
j_gene: TRBJ2-1
v_gene: TRBV20-1
CDR3nt: TGCAGTGCTAGAGATGGGGGGGAATACAATGAGCAGTTCTTC
CDR3aa: CSARDGGEYNEQFF

abundance: few
d_gene: -
j_gene: TRBJ2-7
v_gene: TRBV20-1
CDR3nt: TGCAGTGCTAGTCCCGGGACGGAGTCCTACGAGCAGTACTTC
CDR3aa: CSASPGTESYEQYF

abundance: few
d_gene: -
j_gene: TRBJ2-3
v_gene: TRBV6-1
CDR3nt: TGTGCCGGGCAGATCGGGGCCAGTCCAGATACGCAGTATTTT
CDR3aa: CAGQIGASPDTQYF

abundance: -
d_gene: -
j_gene: TRBJ1-1
v_gene: TRBV29-1
CDR3nt: TGCAGCGTTGTAATGAACACTGAAGCTTTCTTT
CDR3aa: CSVVMNTEAFF

abundance: -
d_gene: -
j_gene: TRBJ2-7
v_gene: TRBV7-2
CDR3nt: TGTGCCAGCAGCTTAGGCGCCAGCTTAACCCACCACGAGCAGTACTTC
CDR3aa: CASSLGASLTHHEQYF

abundance: -
d_gene: TRBD1
j_gene: TRBJ1-1
v_gene: TRBV13
CDR3nt: TGTGCCAGCAGCCCACAGGGGAGTCCTGAAGCTTTCTTT
CDR3aa: CASSPQGSPEAFF

abundance: -
d_gene: -
j_gene: TRBJ2-7
v_gene: TRBV7-9
CDR3nt: TGTGCCAGCAGCTTCTCCTCAGGGAACGAGCAGTACTTC
CDR3aa: CASSFSSGNEQYF

abundance: few
d_gene: -
j_gene: TRBJ2-5
v_gene: TRBV7-9
CDR3nt: TGTGCCAGCAGCTTAGAACGGGGGCTCCAAGAGACCCAGTACTTC
CDR3aa: CASSLERGLQETQYF

abundance: -
d_gene: -
j_gene: TRBJ2-7
v_gene: TRBV12-3/TRBV12-4
CDR3nt: TGTGCCAGCAGCCCTTGGCCGGACTACGAGCAGTACTTC
CDR3aa: CASSPWPDYEQYF

abundance: few
d_gene: -
j_gene: TRBJ2-2
v_gene: TRBV11-2
CDR3nt: TGTGCCAGCAGCCTCATGAGGTTAACACGGAACACCGGGGAGCTGTTTTTT
CDR3aa: CASSLMRLTRNTGELFF

abundance: few
d_gene: -
j_gene: TRBJ2-7
v_gene: TRBV12-3/TRBV12-4
CDR3nt: TGTGCCAGCACCCACCGGGACCAAAAGGTTCACGAGCAGTACTTC
CDR3aa: CASTHRDQKVHEQYF

abundance: -
d_gene: TRBD1
j_gene: TRBJ2-5
v_gene: TRBV4-3
CDR3nt: TGCGCCAGCAGCCTGGGACAGACGGAGACCCAGTACTTC
CDR3aa: CASSLGQTETQYF

abundance: -
d_gene: -
j_gene: TRBJ2-7
v_gene: TRBV29-1
CDR3nt: TGCAGCGTTGGTCTTATAGGCCCGACGGGCGAGCAGTACTTC
CDR3aa: CSVGLIGPTGEQYF

abundance: -
d_gene: -
j_gene: TRBJ2-7
v_gene: TRBV5-1
CDR3nt: TGCGCCAGCAGCTTGGATGGGGAAGGGCCCTACGAGCAGTACTTC
CDR3aa: CASSLDGEGPYEQYF

abundance: -
d_gene: TRBD1
j_gene: TRBJ2-6
v_gene: TRBV6-5
CDR3nt: TGTGCCAGCAGTTACACAACAGGGGACGGGGCCAACGTCCTGACTTTC
CDR3aa: CASSYTTGDGANVLTF

abundance: -
d_gene: -
j_gene: TRBJ1-5
v_gene: TRBV6-6
CDR3nt: TGTGCCAGCAGTTACTCGGGGACCGGAAAGAATCAGCCCCAGCATTTT
CDR3aa: CASSYSGTGKNQPQHF

abundance: few
d_gene: TRBD2
j_gene: TRBJ2-1
v_gene: TRBV4-1
CDR3nt: TGCGCCAGCAGCCAAGAGGGGCTAGCGGCCGCGTCCTACAATGAGCAGTTCTTC
CDR3aa: CASSQEGLAAASYNEQFF

abundance: few
d_gene: -
j_gene: TRBJ2-7
v_gene: TRBV20-1
CDR3nt: TGCAGTGCTAGGCCGGGGACCTACGAGCAGTACTTC
CDR3aa: CSARPGTYEQYF

abundance: -
d_gene: -
j_gene: TRBJ1-4
v_gene: TRBV20-1
CDR3nt: TGCAGTGCTAGAGTATCTAGGCAGTCTAATGAAAAACTGTTTTTT
CDR3aa: CSARVSRQSNEKLFF

abundance: many
d_gene: TRBD1
j_gene: TRBJ2-7
v_gene: TRBV28
CDR3nt: TGTGCCAGCAGTTTCTACGGACAGGGGTCCTACGAGCAGTACTTC
CDR3aa: CASSFYGQGSYEQYF

abundance: few
d_gene: -
j_gene: TRBJ1-1
v_gene: TRBV4-2
CDR3nt: TGTGCCAGCAGCCAAGTGGAACGAGGCAACACTGAAGCTTTCTTT
CDR3aa: CASSQVERGNTEAFF

abundance: -
d_gene: TRBD2
j_gene: TRBJ2-1
v_gene: TRBV7-9
CDR3nt: TGTGCCAGCAGCTTCGGGCCTAGCGGGAGCTCCTACAATGAGCAGTTCTTC
CDR3aa: CASSFGPSGSSYNEQFF

abundance: -
d_gene: TRBD2
j_gene: TRBJ2-1
v_gene: TRBV20-1
CDR3nt: TGCAGTGCTATCGGGACTAAGCACAATGAGCAGTTCTTC
CDR3aa: CSAIGTKHNEQFF

abundance: -
d_gene: TRBD1
j_gene: TRBJ1-1
v_gene: TRBV6-2/TRBV6-3
CDR3nt: TGTGCCAGCAGTTACCCTGGGTACAGGGGAAAGAACACTGAAGCTTTCTTT
CDR3aa: CASSYPGYRGKNTEAFF

abundance: -
d_gene: -
j_gene: TRBJ2-2
v_gene: TRBV28
CDR3nt: TGTGCCAGCAGCCCAAGTCGGGCCACTCACACCGGGGAGCTGTTTTTT
CDR3aa: CASSPSRATHTGELFF

abundance: few
d_gene: -
j_gene: TRBJ2-7
v_gene: TRBV2
CDR3nt: TGTGCCAGCAGTGAAGTCGGCTACGAGCAGTACTTC
CDR3aa: CASSEVGYEQYF